This T cell receptor beta chain was identified in a study of regulatory T cells in long-lasting Graves disease. The CDR3 is made up of 14 amino acids. The V gene lost 6 bases and the J gene lost 8 bases, with 17 bases spanning the gap. The V gene's germline CDR1 is MNHEY and CDR2 SMNVEV (reference sequence). The authors built TCR beta libraries using iRepertoire HTBI primers and Arm-PCR of CDR3 regions. TCRdb re-derived calls from the multiplex PCR reads in MiXCR, one entry per CDR3 protein. Among about 560,000 distinct CDR3 sequences, around 16% were seen once, and the ten largest hold about 11%. Described time point: newly diagnosed GD, antithyroid drugs for less than 3 months. Generation of the TCR library employed RNA extracted from PBMCs. Separately, the same data were catalogued under a study of T cells in Graves' hyperthyroidism and ophthalmopathy. This second report adds: First-round RT-PCR targeting the TCR CDR3 was performed with the HTBI primer set. Stable hyperthyroidism was told apart from ophthalmopathy by a model built on 13 V-J features. The model anticipated ophthalmopathy a median around 6 months pre-onset.

This TCR was sampled from a young man with Graves disease. The chain links TRBV27 to TRBJ2-1, with D possibly matching TRBD1 (5 bases). Sequenced here: peripheral blood mononuclear cells (PBMCs), sampled at new diagnosis, from a patient treated with antithyroid drugs. This chain's CDR3 is CASRGPTTAYEQFF. In DNA form, the CDR3 reads TGTGCCAGCAGGGGGCCAACGACGGCTTATGAGCAGTTCTTC.